The rows below give T cell receptor beta chains drawn from one sample of a study of response to subunit inactivated influenza vaccine. TCRdb passed the RT-PCR reads through MiXCR, listing each CDR3 protein once. Of about 570,000 distinct CDR3 sequences detected, approximately 10% appear once; the ten largest clones hold more than 9.5%. The sample also formed part of further work on T cells expressing NK-cell markers.

The sequences come from PBMCs from blood, collected on the day of vaccination. Receptor source: a man aged 45-65 years who received an inactivated influenza vaccine. The CDR3 runs from the conserved cysteine through the conserved F or W. A D gene is named only where the DNA matches it firmly. Only some rows state a clone size, as once, few, many or a class for expanded clones.

j_call	v_call	d_call	clone_size	cdr3_nt	cdr3_aa
TRBJ2-7	TRBV5-1	TRBD1	few	TGCGCCAGCAGCTCGGCGCCTAGACAGGGGGCTTACGAGCAGTACTTC	CASSSAPRQGAYEQYF
TRBJ2-3	TRBV29-1	-	many	TGCAGCGTTGAGATCACAGCGGTCGGAGATACGCAGTATTTT	CSVEITAVGDTQYF
TRBJ2-2	TRBV30	-	-	TGTGCCTGGAGTGTACATGGGAGCGGGGAGCTGTTTTTT	CAWSVHGSGELFF
TRBJ2-1	TRBV28	-	few	TGTGCCAGCAGTGGGGCCCGGGGCAATGAGCAGTTCTTC	CASSGARGNEQFF
TRBJ1-3	TRBV29-1	-	-	TGCAGCGTTGAAGATGTAGGAAACACCATATATTTT	CSVEDVGNTIYF
TRBJ1-3	TRBV19	-	few	TGTGCCAGTAGTATACAGGGGATGTCTGGAAACACCATATATTTT	CASSIQGMSGNTIYF
TRBJ2-3	TRBV7-2	-	-	TGTGCCAGCAGCTCGACCAGCTCAATTCCAGATACGCAGTATTTT	CASSSTSSIPDTQYF
TRBJ1-5	TRBV10-3	-	-	TGTGCCATCAGTGAGCTGAGCGGGGCCAATCAGCCCCAGCATTTT	CAISELSGANQPQHF
TRBJ2-3	TRBV24-1	-	few	TGTGCCACCAGTGATTTGAAGGAGGTCACAGATACGCAGTATTTT	CATSDLKEVTDTQYF
TRBJ2-1	TRBV27	-	many	TGTGCCAGCAGTTCGGCCAACAATGAGCAGTTCTTC	CASSSANNEQFF
TRBJ1-3	TRBV4-1	TRBD1	-	TGCGCCAGCAGCATAGACGACAGGGGGCGCGTGGGTTCTGGAAACACCATATATTTT	CASSIDDRGRVGSGNTIYF
TRBJ1-2	TRBV11-2	-	many	TGTGCCAGCAGCTTCTCACTGAGCAGCCGCTATGGCTACACCTTC	CASSFSLSSRYGYTF
TRBJ2-7	TRBV7-2	TRBD2	-	TGTGTCAGCAGCTTAGCGGGGGTCGTTGCGAACGAGCAGTACTTC	CVSSLAGVVANEQYF
TRBJ2-1	TRBV20-1	TRBD2	few	TGCAGTGCCAGTCGGAGCGGGAGGGGGTATGAGCAGTTCTTC	CSASRSGRGYEQFF
TRBJ2-1	TRBV4-1	TRBD2	few	TGCGCCAGCAGCCAACACGGGACTAGCGGGGGGGGGACCTACAATGAGCAGTTCTTC	CASSQHGTSGGGTYNEQFF
TRBJ2-7	TRBV14	TRBD2	few	TGTGCCAGCAGCCAAGATCGTACTAGCGGAGGACGGCACGAGCAGTACTTC	CASSQDRTSGGRHEQYF
TRBJ2-1	TRBV24-1	TRBD2	many	TGTGCCACCAGTGACCGACTAGCGGGAGGGTACAATGAGCAGTTCTTC	CATSDRLAGGYNEQFF
TRBJ1-2	TRBV7-9	-	-	TGTGCCAGCAGCCCAATGTCAGGTGGCTACACCTTC	CASSPMSGGYTF
TRBJ2-5	TRBV30	-	-	TGTGCCTGGAGTCCGGACAGCATTCTCCAAGAGACCCAGTACTTC	CAWSPDSILQETQYF
TRBJ1-1	TRBV20-1	-	few	TGCAGTGCTAGAGATCGGAGAGGTTACACTGAAGCTTTCTTT	CSARDRRGYTEAFF
TRBJ2-3	TRBV6-4	-	few	TGTGCCAGCAGTGGCCCCAACACAGATACGCAGTATTTT	CASSGPNTDTQYF
TRBJ2-7	TRBV20-1	TRBD2	-	TGCAGTGCCGTAGCAACCCTGAGGGAGGGTACAGGCGAGCAGTACTTC	CSAVATLREGTGEQYF
TRBJ2-2	TRBV5-1	TRBD2	-	TGCGCCAGCAGTCTTACTAGCGGGAGCTATTCCGGGGAGCTGTTTTTT	CASSLTSGSYSGELFF
TRBJ2-1	TRBV12-3/TRBV12-4	-	few	TGTGCCAGCAGTACCAGTCGCGGTACAGCCTCTTGGAATGAGCAGTTCTTC	CASSTSRGTASWNEQFF
TRBJ1-1	TRBV5-4	-	few	TGTGCCAGCAGCCTCGGGGGGGCGAAGAACACTGAAGCTTTCTTT	CASSLGGAKNTEAFF
TRBJ2-7	TRBV20-1	-	-	TGCAGTGCTAGGTCGAGAGCCTACGAGCAGTACTTC	CSARSRAYEQYF
TRBJ2-5	TRBV2	-	-	TGTGCCAGCTGGCGGCGGGGACGACAAGAGACCCAGTACTTC	CASWRRGRQETQYF
TRBJ2-5	TRBV3-1	-	-	TGTGCCAGCAGCCAAGTTTACAGCCCCCAGACCCAGTACTTC	CASSQVYSPQTQYF
TRBJ2-3	TRBV20-1	-	few	TGCAGTGCTAGAGATCGCTGGGATGGTGGTGGGAGGATTGCAGATACGCAGTATTTT	CSARDRWDGGGRIADTQYF
TRBJ1-2	TRBV29-1	-	few	TGCAGCGTCGGGACAACTAACTATGGCTACACCTTC	CSVGTTNYGYTF
TRBJ2-7	TRBV6-1	-	-	TGTGCCAGCAGTGAAGAGTTTCGAGGTTACGAGCAGTACTTC	CASSEEFRGYEQYF
TRBJ2-7	TRBV10-3	-	many	TGTGCCATCACCCGGTCAGCGGATTTCTACGAGCAGTACTTC	CAITRSADFYEQYF
TRBJ1-6	TRBV7-8	-	-	TGTGCCAGCAGCTACCGCTTCCAGGGCGGGGATTCACCCCTCCACTTT	CASSYRFQGGDSPLHF
TRBJ2-3	TRBV5-8	TRBD1	-	TGTGCCAGCAGCTCCATTGGGACAGGGGGCTCAGATACGCAGTATTTT	CASSSIGTGGSDTQYF
TRBJ2-3	TRBV20-1	TRBD2	-	TGCAGTGCTAGAGGGACTAGCGGGAACACAGATACGCAGTATTTT	CSARGTSGNTDTQYF
TRBJ2-7	TRBV11-2	TRBD2	-	TGTGCCAGCAGCTCCCTAGGGACTAGCGGGGGCCATGCCTACGAGCAGTACTTC	CASSSLGTSGGHAYEQYF
TRBJ2-7	TRBV7-9	TRBD1	few	TGTGCCAGCAGCTTATCAGGGGGCCGCTACGAGCAGTACTTC	CASSLSGGRYEQYF
TRBJ2-2	TRBV6-5	TRBD2	few	TGTGCCAGCAGTTACTCTGGGGGGGCGAACACCGGGGAGCTGTTTTTT	CASSYSGGANTGELFF
TRBJ1-6	TRBV21-1	-	-	TGTGCCAGCAGCACTTGGACAGGGGGAACAGATTCACCCCTCCACTTT	CASSTWTGGTDSPLHF
TRBJ2-1	TRBV11-2	-	many	TGTGCCAGCATCCACGGGATGGACAATGAGCAGTTCTTC	CASIHGMDNEQFF
TRBJ2-7	TRBV10-3	TRBD2	few	TGTGCCATCCGGGCGCGGGAGGGCCCTTACTCCTACGAGCAGTACTTC	CAIRAREGPYSYEQYF
TRBJ1-2	TRBV4-3	TRBD1	few	TGCGCCAGCAGCCAAGAAGGAGGGGGCCTAGGCTACACCTTC	CASSQEGGGLGYTF
TRBJ1-2	TRBV9	TRBD1	-	TGTGCCAGCAGCGCCGACCCGGGACAGGGAAACTATGGCTACACCTTC	CASSADPGQGNYGYTF
TRBJ2-3	TRBV20-1	-	few	TGCAGTGCTGCGACAGGCCACAAGCTAGATACGCAGTATTTT	CSAATGHKLDTQYF
TRBJ2-1	TRBV6-5	TRBD2	-	TGTGCCAGCAGTTACGCTACTAGCGCCTACAATGAGCAGTTCTTC	CASSYATSAYNEQFF
TRBJ1-3	TRBV12-3/TRBV12-4	-	many	TGTGCCAGCAGTTTAGGAAAACCGAGGGGAAACACCATATATTTT	CASSLGKPRGNTIYF
TRBJ2-4	TRBV15	TRBD1	once	TGTGCCACCAGCTCGTCAGGGGGCTTGAGCATTCAGTACTTC	CATSSSGGLSIQYF
TRBJ1-1	TRBV6-5	-	many	TGTGCCAGCAGTTACTCGCCGGGACAAAAGGGGGAGAACACTGAAGCTTTCTTT	CASSYSPGQKGENTEAFF
TRBJ2-4	TRBV6-1	-	-	TGTGCCAGCAGTGGGACAGTTTACCTAGCCAAAAACATTCAGTACTTC	CASSGTVYLAKNIQYF
TRBJ2-2	TRBV4-3	-	few	TGCGCCAGCAGCCACTACTCAGGGGGCGGGAGTAAGACCGGGGAGCTGTTTTTT	CASSHYSGGGSKTGELFF
TRBJ1-4	TRBV12-3/TRBV12-4	-	few	TGTGCCAGCAGTTTTTCTGCAGGGAGTAATGAAAAACTGTTTTTT	CASSFSAGSNEKLFF
TRBJ2-3	TRBV24-1	-	few	TGTGCCACCAGTCTCTCGGGGGCGGGAGATACAGATACGCAGTATTTT	CATSLSGAGDTDTQYF